This T cell receptor beta chain was sequenced for a study of T cell repertoires in cytomegalovirus infection. At the level of the study: An indication of both CMV infection and matching HLA type came from public TCR beta signatures. Study conclusions and caveats: Carriage of CMV together with the relevant HLA was identifiable through cumulative public TCR beta family frequency. There were HLA-C-restricted CMV-specific TCR beta clonotypes dominating the ex vivo response.

This clonotype was seen only a few times. Its antigen is currently unknown. One entry per CDR3 protein results from TCRdb running MiXCR on the reads. The table shows a few hundred thousand distinct CDR3 sequences, with roughly 17% occurring only once. Material: PBMCs. This TCR came from a human donor in good health (CMV status not recorded). Some clones in this sample may be carry-over from other donors' samples.

The CDR3 bases are TGTGCCAGCAGTCCTGAGGGACAGGGATCTTGGCACGAGCAGTACTTC. Protein product: CASSPEGQGSWHEQYF. The chain is built from TRBV28 and TRBJ2-7; 9 positions agree with TRBD1. Germline CDR1 and CDR2: MDHEN and SYDVKM. This CDR3 comprises 16 residues. The trim removed 5 bases at V and 5 bases at J, leaving 13 bases unmatched.